These 4 T cell receptor beta chains share one sample of origin, sequenced in a study of blood T cells in healthy people across ages. Together with a sample-barcoded 5' primer, a J-beta primer mix was included in a second PCR lasting about 7 to 11 cycles. Each CDR3 protein gets one entry after TCRdb re-called the 5' RACE reads with MiXCR. The sample holds around 1,700,000 distinct CDR3 sequences, 28% seen once. Sequenced input: blood. Source of these receptors: a woman aged 25 to 39 in good health.

This clonotype was detected many times. The CDR3 loop is CATSQGAEETQYF. The CDR3 nucleotides are TGTGCCACCTCACAGGGGGCTGAGGAGACCCAGTACTTC. This chain uses TRBV15 with TRBJ2-5; 9 positions match TRBD1. The germline V gene encodes CDR1 LNHNV and CDR2 YYDKDF (reference sequence). Losses at the gene ends were 8 bases for V and 5 bases for J; bases not matched to a gene: 6. This CDR3 has 13 amino acids.

This clonotype was observed many times. The gene calls are TRBV10-3 and TRBJ2-7; D not certain. Between the trimmed V and J ends, which lost 1 base and 0 bases, there was a span of 4 bases. The CDR3 is made up of 13 amino acids. Germline values: CDR1 ENHRY, CDR2 SYGVKD. The DNA of the CDR3 is TGTGCCATCAGTGAGTTCGCCTCCTACGAGCAGTACTTC. Translated, it gives CAISEFASYEQYF.

This clonotype was observed at least ten times. The chain employs TRBV20-1 and TRBJ2-5; 7 nucleotides line up with TRBD2. The CDR3 extends over 13 amino acids. V shed 6 bases and J 4 bases; nucleotides not matched to a gene: 8. Per the germline V gene, CDR1 is DFQATT and CDR2 is SNEGSKA (reference sequence). Written as DNA, the CDR3 is TGCAGTGCCCCAGCGGGGCGAGGAGAGACCCAGTACTTC. Translation: CSAPAGRGETQYF.

The chain carries TRBV2 and TRBJ2-2, with 14 bases identical to TRBD2. Unmatched junction bases numbered 6, after V lost 5 bases and J lost 4 bases. CDR1 and CDR2 from the germline V gene are SNHLY and FYNNEI. The CDR3 is 17 amino acids. The CDR3 is CASSSGLAGAITGELFF. CDR3 DNA sequence: TGTGCCAGCAGTTCGGGACTAGCGGGGGCCATCACCGGGGAGCTGTTTTTT. The variable domain in full, with the rest retrieved from reference TRBV2 and TRBJ2-2, is EPEVTQTPSHQVTQMGQEVILRCVPISNHLYFYWYRQILGQKVEFLVSFYNNEISEKSEIFDDQFSVERPDGSNFTLKIRSTKLEDSAMYFCASSSGLAGAITGELFFGEGSRLTVL.